This T cell receptor (beta chain) is drawn from a study of control samples from healthy donors and cancer patients. The germline V and J ends were trimmed by 3 bases and 3 bases, with 11 bases remaining between them. CDR1 is SGHAT, CDR2 FQNNGV, per germline. This CDR3 is built from 14 residues. TCRdb's table, derived via immunoSEQ multiplex PCR, lists solely in-frame clones and lacks some. The sample has fewer than 200,000 clones; about 86% are singletons. The genes are TRBV11-2 and TRBJ1-2; D is possibly TRBD1 (6 bases). The specimen sequenced was blood. The TCR originated in a woman aged 25 to 45 in good health. The CDR3 loop is CASSFPGQYYGYTF. The CDR3 bases are TGTGCCAGCAGCTTCCCCGGACAGTACTATGGCTACACCTTC.